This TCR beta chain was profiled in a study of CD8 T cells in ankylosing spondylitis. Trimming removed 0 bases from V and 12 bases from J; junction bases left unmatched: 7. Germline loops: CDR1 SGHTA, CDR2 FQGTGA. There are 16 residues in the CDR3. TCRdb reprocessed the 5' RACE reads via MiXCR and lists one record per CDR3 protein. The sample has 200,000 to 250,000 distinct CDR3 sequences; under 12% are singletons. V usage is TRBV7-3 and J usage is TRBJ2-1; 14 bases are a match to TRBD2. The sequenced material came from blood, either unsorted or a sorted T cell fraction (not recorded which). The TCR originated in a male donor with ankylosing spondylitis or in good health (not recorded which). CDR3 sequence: CASSLTGLAGVPRQFF. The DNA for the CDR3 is TGTGCCAGCAGCTTAACGGGACTAGCGGGGGTACCTAGGCAGTTCTTC.